This section outlines one T cell receptor (beta chain) sequence together with its context. The antigen is not known. Pre-surgery treatment included at least one anti-epileptic drug. The repertoire was sequenced with immunoSEQ multiplex PCR; TCRdb's copy has only in-frame clones and lacks some. The table has under 150,000 clones, 90% to 95% seen once. These data belong to a study of brain T cells in children with intractable seizures. Study-level points and caveats: Absence of clones before surgery may stem from lower sequencing depth. Viral specificity was inferred only from CDR3 similarity; HCMV serostatus was unknown.

Germline CDR1 and CDR2: SNHLY and FYNNEI. With 8 bases clipped from V and 2 bases from J, the junction kept 6 bases outside the gene matches. The CDR3 length is 14 residues. The sample here was peripheral blood, taken at surgery. The sequence was obtained from a boy younger than two with hemimegalencephaly and intractable seizures. The chain carries TRBV2 and TRBJ2-7; TRBD2 matches at 10 bases. The DNA for the CDR3 is TGTGCCAGCGGTCGACTAGCGGGCCCCTACGAGCAGTACTTC. Its translation is CASGRLAGPYEQYF.